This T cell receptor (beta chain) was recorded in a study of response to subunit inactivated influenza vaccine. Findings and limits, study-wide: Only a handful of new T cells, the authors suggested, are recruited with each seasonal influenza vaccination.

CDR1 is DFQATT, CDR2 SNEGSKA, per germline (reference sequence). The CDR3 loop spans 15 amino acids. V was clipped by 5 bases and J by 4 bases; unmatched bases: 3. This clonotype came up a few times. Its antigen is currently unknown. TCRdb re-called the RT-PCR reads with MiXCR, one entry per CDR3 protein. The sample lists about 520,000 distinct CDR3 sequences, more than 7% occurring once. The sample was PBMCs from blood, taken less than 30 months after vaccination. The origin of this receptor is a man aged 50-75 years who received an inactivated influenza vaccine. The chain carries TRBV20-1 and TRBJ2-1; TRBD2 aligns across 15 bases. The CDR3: CSASGLAGGYNEQFF. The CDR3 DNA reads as TGCAGTGCTTCGGGACTAGCGGGGGGTTACAATGAGCAGTTCTTC.